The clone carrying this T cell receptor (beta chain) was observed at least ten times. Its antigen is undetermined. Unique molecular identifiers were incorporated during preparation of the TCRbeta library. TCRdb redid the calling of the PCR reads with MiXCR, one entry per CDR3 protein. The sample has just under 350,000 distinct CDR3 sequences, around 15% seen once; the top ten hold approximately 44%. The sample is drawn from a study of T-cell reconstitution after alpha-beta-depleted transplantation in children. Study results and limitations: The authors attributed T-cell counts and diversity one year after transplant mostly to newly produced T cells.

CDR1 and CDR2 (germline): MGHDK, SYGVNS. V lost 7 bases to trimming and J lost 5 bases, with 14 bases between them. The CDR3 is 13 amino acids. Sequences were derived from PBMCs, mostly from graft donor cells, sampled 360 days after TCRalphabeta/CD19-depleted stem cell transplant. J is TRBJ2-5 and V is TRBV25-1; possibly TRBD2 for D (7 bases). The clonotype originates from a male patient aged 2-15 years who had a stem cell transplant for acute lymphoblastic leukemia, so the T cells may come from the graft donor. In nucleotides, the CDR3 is TGTGCCAGCACCCTAGGGGGGGTGGAGACCCAGTACTTC. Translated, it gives CASTLGGVETQYF.